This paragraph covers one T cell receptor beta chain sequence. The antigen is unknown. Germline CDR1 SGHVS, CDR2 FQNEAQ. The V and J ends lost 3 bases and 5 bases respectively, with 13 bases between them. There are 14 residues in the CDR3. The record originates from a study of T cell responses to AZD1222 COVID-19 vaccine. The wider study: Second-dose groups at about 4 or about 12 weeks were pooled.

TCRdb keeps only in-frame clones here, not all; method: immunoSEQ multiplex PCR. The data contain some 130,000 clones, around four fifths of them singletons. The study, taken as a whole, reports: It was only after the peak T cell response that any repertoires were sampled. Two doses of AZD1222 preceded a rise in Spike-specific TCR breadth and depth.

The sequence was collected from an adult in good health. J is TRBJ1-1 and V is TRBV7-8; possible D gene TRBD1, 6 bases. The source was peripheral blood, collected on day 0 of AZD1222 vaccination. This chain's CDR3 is CASSFGGGLTEAFF. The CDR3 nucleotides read TGTGCCAGCAGCTTCGGAGGGGGGTTAACTGAAGCTTTCTTT. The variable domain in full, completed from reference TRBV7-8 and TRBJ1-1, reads GAGVSQSPRYKVAKRGQDVALRCDPISGHVSLFWYQQALGQGPEFLTYFQNEAQLDKSGLPSDRFFAERPEGSVSTLKIQRTQQEDSAVYLCASSFGGGLTEAFFGQGTRLTVV.